The rows below give T cell receptor beta chains drawn from one sample of a study of blood T cell repertoires in COVID-19. Measured with immunoSEQ multiplex PCR; TCRdb has only the in-frame clones, and not every one. The sample has some 260,000 clones, 70% to 85% seen once. Sequencing input: peripheral blood. The receptors stem from a woman of 80 years or more with acute or convalescent COVID-19. The CDR3 runs from the conserved cysteine through the conserved F or W. A D gene is named only where the DNA matches it firmly. Clone size is stated in some rows and not others, as once, few, many or a class when expanded.

clone_size j_call v_call d_call cdr3_aa cdr3_nt
. TRBJ1-4 TRBV19 TRBD1 CASSYRGSATNEKLFF TGTGCCAGTTCCTACAGGGGTTCGGCAACTAATGAAAAACTGTTTTTT
. TRBJ1-4 TRBV6-6 . CASSWDTGSTNEKLFF TGTGCCAGCAGTTGGGATACGGGAAGCACTAATGAAAAACTGTTTTTT
. TRBJ2-3 TRBV4-1 . CASSQDSMGGGPLTDTQYF TGCGCCAGCAGCCAAGATTCAATGGGGGGAGGCCCCCTCACAGATACGCAGTATTTT
few TRBJ2-1 TRBV6-5 TRBD2 CASSYSSGTTEQFF TGTGCCAGCAGTTACTCTTCCGGGACTACTGAGCAGTTCTTC
. TRBJ2-7 TRBV20-1 . CSASRAGAFRPYEQYF TGCAGTGCTAGTAGAGCGGGTGCCTTCAGACCCTACGAGCAGTACTTC
. TRBJ2-3 TRBV28 TRBD1 CASSRTGLTDTQYF TGTGCCAGCAGCCGGACAGGGCTAACAGATACGCAGTATTTT
. TRBJ2-7 TRBV7-9 . CASSLDGWSFYEQYF TGTGCCAGCAGCTTAGACGGGTGGTCTTTCTACGAGCAGTACTTC
. TRBJ2-1 TRBV6-1 . CASSEAAGWPQFF TGTGCCAGCAGTGAAGCGGCGGGGTGGCCCCAGTTCTTC
. TRBJ2-7 TRBV6-5 TRBD1 CASRTRQGRSYEQYF TGTGCCAGCAGGACACGACAGGGCCGGTCCTACGAGCAGTACTTC
. TRBJ1-4 TRBV4-3 . CASSKRFQGEGDEKLFF TGCGCCAGCAGCAAACGCTTCCAGGGCGAAGGAGATGAAAAACTGTTTTTT
. TRBJ1-1 TRBV18 TRBD1 CASSPPRTGSWNTEAFF TGTGCCAGCTCACCACCGAGGACAGGGTCTTGGAACACTGAAGCTTTCTTT
. TRBJ1-5 TRBV19 TRBD1 CATNDRGNQPQHF TGTGCCACCAACGACAGGGGCAATCAGCCCCAGCATTTT
. TRBJ2-7 TRBV18 TRBD2 CASSQTIAGDYEQYF TGTGCCAGCTCACAAACCATAGCGGGAGATTACGAGCAGTACTTC
. TRBJ2-7 TRBV29-1 TRBD1 CSVARDRDAYEQYF TGCAGCGTCGCCCGGGACAGGGATGCCTACGAGCAGTACTTC
. TRBJ2-5 TRBV18 TRBD2 CASSPQRGGVQETQYF TGTGCCAGCTCACCCCAGCGGGGGGGTGTTCAAGAGACCCAGTACTTC
. TRBJ1-4 TRBV4-1 TRBD1 CASSQDWEGTGEEKLFF TGCGCCAGCAGCCAAGATTGGGAGGGGACAGGGGAAGAAAAACTGTTTTTT
. TRBJ2-2 TRBV2 . CASRADHTGELFF TGTGCCAGCAGAGCGGACCACACCGGGGAGCTGTTTTTT
. TRBJ1-3 TRBV9 TRBD1 CASSATQGQGNTIYF TGTGCCAGCAGCGCTACACAGGGGCAAGGAAACACCATATATTTT
once TRBJ1-1 TRBV19 . CASTTDGRGTMNTEAFF TGTGCCAGTACAACTGATGGTCGGGGAACCATGAACACTGAAGCTTTCTTT
. TRBJ2-3 TRBV5-5 . CASSSSGRRGTDTQYF TGTGCCAGCAGCTCCTCCGGGAGGAGGGGGACAGATACGCAGTATTTT
many TRBJ1-1 TRBV19 TRBD1 CASSAQTGGGTEAFF TGTGCCAGTAGTGCCCAAACAGGGGGAGGCACTGAAGCTTTCTTT
. TRBJ1-4 TRBV7-9 . CASSLGQAGTNEKLFF TGTGCCAGCAGCTTAGGGCAAGCGGGGACTAATGAAAAACTGTTTTTT
. TRBJ2-7 TRBV21-1 . CASSKGDREDSYEQYF TGTGCCAGCAGCAAGGGGGACAGGGAGGATTCCTACGAGCAGTACTTC
. TRBJ2-1 TRBV5-1 TRBD2 CASTGGRVTDEQFF TGCGCCAGCACGGGAGGCAGGGTCACCGATGAGCAGTTCTTC
. TRBJ1-2 TRBV4-1 TRBD1 CASSLRQGASNGYTF TGCGCCAGCAGCTTAAGACAGGGGGCTAGTAATGGCTACACCTTC
. TRBJ2-7 TRBV6-2/TRBV6-3 . CASSPTWEEHHYEQYF TGTGCCAGCAGCCCTACATGGGAGGAACACCACTACGAGCAGTACTTC
. TRBJ1-2 TRBV6-2/TRBV6-3 TRBD1 CASSYATGGIYGYTF TGTGCCAGCAGTTATGCGACAGGGGGGATCTATGGCTACACCTTC
. TRBJ1-2 TRBV4-1 . CASSQTGIRVGGYTF TGCGCCAGCAGCCAAACCGGAATCAGGGTAGGCGGCTACACCTTC
. TRBJ2-3 TRBV9 . CASSVMGGLKDTQYF TGTGCCAGCAGCGTAATGGGGGGGCTGAAAGATACGCAGTATTTT
. TRBJ1-3 TRBV6-5 . CASSSQPVSGNTIYF TGTGCCAGCAGTTCCCAACCGGTCTCTGGAAACACCATATATTTT
once TRBJ1-4 TRBV10-3 TRBD1 CAISEQGGTNEKLFF TGTGCCATCAGTGAACAGGGGGGCACTAATGAAAAACTGTTTTTT
. TRBJ2-3 TRBV7-9 TRBD2 CASSLGRGGSTDTQYF TGTGCCAGCAGCTTAGGTCGGGGAGGGAGCACAGATACGCAGTATTTT
. TRBJ2-3 TRBV7-9 . CASSWQGISSTDTQYF TGTGCCAGCAGCTGGCAGGGTATCTCATCAACAGATACGCAGTATTTT
. TRBJ1-3 TRBV4-1 . CASSQDSGRGSSGNTIYF TGCGCCAGCAGCCAAGATAGTGGACGGGGGAGCTCTGGAAACACCATATATTTT
. TRBJ1-2 TRBV27 . CASREGANYGYTF TGTGCCAGTAGGGAGGGGGCTAACTATGGCTACACCTTC
. TRBJ2-1 TRBV4-1 TRBD2 CASSQDSSGGRTYNEQFF TGCGCCAGCAGCCAAGATTCAAGCGGGGGAAGAACCTACAATGAGCAGTTCTTC
few TRBJ2-5 TRBV5-4 . CASSQGQAQETQYF TGTGCCAGCAGCCAGGGACAAGCTCAAGAGACCCAGTACTTC
. TRBJ1-1 TRBV10-3 . CAISDRGGLEAFF TGTGCCATCAGTGACCGAGGGGGTCTTGAAGCTTTCTTT
once TRBJ2-7 TRBV15 TRBD2 CATSSFQREGREQYF TGTGCCACCAGCAGCTTCCAGCGGGAGGGCCGAGAGCAGTACTTC
. TRBJ1-2 TRBV6-5 TRBD1 CASSYSTGNYGYTF TGTGCCAGCAGTTACTCGACAGGGAACTATGGCTACACCTTC
. TRBJ2-3 TRBV24-1 TRBD2 CATSDPTSGTDTQYF TGTGCCACCAGTGACCCAACTAGCGGCACAGATACGCAGTATTTT
. TRBJ1-2 TRBV27 . CASSFNREGGYTF TGTGCCAGCAGTTTTAACAGGGAAGGTGGCTACACCTTC
. TRBJ2-2 TRBV27 TRBD1 CASSLTLGQGVTGELFF TGTGCCAGCAGTTTAACTTTGGGACAGGGAGTCACCGGGGAGCTGTTTTTT
. TRBJ2-3 TRBV5-1 TRBD1 CASSLEQGRTDTQYF TGCGCCAGCAGCTTGGAACAGGGGCGAACAGATACGCAGTATTTT
. TRBJ1-2 TRBV7-9 TRBD1 CASSLEAYGQGYGYTF TGTGCCAGCAGCTTAGAAGCTTATGGACAGGGTTATGGCTACACCTTC
few TRBJ2-3 TRBV20-1 TRBD2 CSASALAGLTDTQYF TGCAGTGCTAGTGCGCTAGCGGGACTCACAGATACGCAGTATTTT
. TRBJ1-2 TRBV18 . CASSPQGWAGNGYTF TGTGCCAGCTCACCACAAGGGTGGGCAGGGAACGGCTACACCTTC
once TRBJ2-7 TRBV7-2 TRBD2 CASSLAAGAYEQYF TGTGCCAGCAGCTTAGCGGCGGGGGCCTACGAGCAGTACTTC
. TRBJ2-1 TRBV3-1/TRBV3-2 . CASSQGVKSSYNEQFF TGTGCCAGCAGCCAAGGTGTCAAGAGCTCCTACAATGAGCAGTTCTTC
many TRBJ2-5 TRBV5-1 . CASSSRSGLGQETQYF TGCGCCAGCAGCTCCCGTTCGGGGTTGGGGCAAGAGACCCAGTACTTC
. TRBJ1-2 TRBV25-1 TRBD1 CASSEQGAGYGYTF TGTGCCAGCAGTGAACAGGGGGCTGGCTATGGCTACACCTTC
. TRBJ1-2 TRBV12-3/TRBV12-4 . CASSVDMNYGYTF TGTGCCAGCAGTGTCGACATGAACTATGGCTACACCTTC
. TRBJ1-2 TRBV2 TRBD1 CASIPDRNYGYTF TGTGCCAGCATCCCGGACAGGAACTATGGCTACACCTTC
. TRBJ2-7 TRBV5-5 TRBD2 CASSFRTSGSYEQYF TGTGCCAGCAGCTTTAGGACTAGCGGCTCCTACGAGCAGTACTTC